This T cell receptor (beta chain) was recorded in a study of read filtering for tumor transcriptome and immune sequencing. Regarding the study as a whole: Dropping single-read clonotypes raised IR-seq and RNA-seq shared-clonotype correlation.

A note on this clonotype: Its specificity is unknown.

The library was built from 400 ng RNA with molecular barcoded adaptors for alpha/delta and beta/gamma chains. TCRdb called the reads again in MiXCR, with one record for every CDR3 protein. In the table there are 85,000 or so distinct CDR3 sequences, around an eighth of which are singletons. The receptor was derived from a donor at least 40 years old with multiple myeloma. The sample consisted of a population of CD138-negative cells sorted from bone marrow.

The CDR3 bases are TGTGCCAGTAGTAAAGGGACAGTTTACACCGGGGAGCTGTTTTTT. Translated, it gives CASSKGTVYTGELFF. The rearrangement uses TRBV19 and TRBJ2-2; 7 positions agree with TRBD1. The trim removed 4 bases at V and 3 bases at J, leaving 5 bases unmatched. The CDR3 extends over 15 amino acids. Germline V lookup: CDR1 LNHDA, CDR2 SQIVND (reference sequence).